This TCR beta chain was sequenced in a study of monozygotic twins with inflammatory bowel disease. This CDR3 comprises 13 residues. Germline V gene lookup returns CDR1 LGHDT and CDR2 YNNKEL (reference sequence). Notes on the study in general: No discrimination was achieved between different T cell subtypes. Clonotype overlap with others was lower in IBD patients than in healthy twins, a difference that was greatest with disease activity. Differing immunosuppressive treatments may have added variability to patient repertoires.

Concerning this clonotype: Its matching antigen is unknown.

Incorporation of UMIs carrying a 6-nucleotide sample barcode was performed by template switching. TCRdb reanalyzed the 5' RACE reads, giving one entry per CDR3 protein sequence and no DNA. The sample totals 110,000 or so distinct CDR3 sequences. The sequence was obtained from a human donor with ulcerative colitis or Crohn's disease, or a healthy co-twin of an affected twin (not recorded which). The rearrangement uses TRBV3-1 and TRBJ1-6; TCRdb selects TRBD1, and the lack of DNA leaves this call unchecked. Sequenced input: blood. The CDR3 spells CASSQGGDSPLHF.